The 17 T cell receptor beta chains below all came from one sample that was sequenced in a study of blood T cell repertoires in COVID-19. Sequencing was performed with immunoSEQ multiplex PCR; in TCRdb, only in-frame clones are kept and a portion is missing. This table has 150,000 to 180,000 clones, 80% to 90% appearing once. The sample was peripheral blood. Receptor source: an older woman with COVID-19, enrolled during active disease.

V is TRBV6-1 and J is TRBJ2-7, with D possibly TRBD2 on 5 matching bases. V was trimmed by 3 bases and J by 1 base, leaving 10 bases between them. The CDR3 is made up of 14 amino acids. The germline V gene has CDR1 MNHNS and CDR2 SASEGT. CDR3 residues: CASSEGGGSYEQYF. For the CDR3, the DNA is TGTGCCAGCAGTGAGGGCGGAGGTTCCTACGAGCAGTACTTC.

The chain links TRBV5-1 to TRBJ2-3; D is perhaps TRBD2 (5 bases). V dropped 5 bases and J dropped 1 base, with 14 bases sitting between them. The germline V gene has CDR1 SGHRS and CDR2 YFSETQ. This CDR3 comprises 15 residues. CDR3 DNA: TGCGCCAGCAGACCACTAGGCCAGCGCACAGATACGCAGTATTTT. Residues: CASRPLGQRTDTQYF. Full variable domain (rest looked up from reference TRBV5-1 and TRBJ2-3): KAGVTQTPRYLIKTRGQQVTLSCSPISGHRSVSWYQQTPGQGLQFLFEYFSETQRNKGNFPGRFSGRQFSNSRSEMNVSTLELGDSALYLCASRPLGQRTDTQYFGPGTRLTVL.

The chain is built from TRBV7-2 and TRBJ2-1; D is perhaps TRBD2 (5 bases). This CDR3 region has 16 residues. Trimming removed 4 bases at V and 0 bases at J, with 13 bases between. Per the germline V gene, CDR1 is SGHTA and CDR2 is FQGNSA. The DNA for the CDR3 is TGTGCCAGCAGCTCCTCCGGGGTAAGCTCCTACAATGAGCAGTTCTTC. This encodes CASSSSGVSSYNEQFF.

The chain is built from TRBV5-6 and TRBJ1-2, with 7 positions matching TRBD1. This CDR3 is 15 amino acids long. Looked up from germline, CDR1 is SGHDT and CDR2 is YYEEEE. V shed 0 bases, J shed 3 bases, and the junction held 5 bases outside the gene matches. CDR3 protein: CASSLDLGQDYGYTF. CDR3 DNA: TGTGCCAGCAGCTTGGACCTCGGACAGGACTATGGCTACACCTTC.

The CDR3 sequence: CAWSDRDEQFF. DNA for the CDR3: TGTGCCTGGAGTGACAGGGATGAGCAGTTCTTC. The chain links TRBV30 to TRBJ2-1, with a possible D match to TRBD1 (6 bases). The V and J ends lost 1 base and 8 bases respectively, with 6 bases between them. The CDR3 runs to 11 residues. Per germline, CDR1 GTSNPN and CDR2 SVGIG (reference sequence).

The chain carries TRBV2 and TRBJ2-5; TRBD2 aligns across 10 bases. V gave up 6 bases and J gave up 2 bases; unmatched junction bases: 6. The CDR3 runs 15 residues. Germline loops: CDR1 SNHLY, CDR2 FYNNEI. CDR3 bases: TGTGCCAGCAGACCCACTAGCGGGGAGCAAGAGACCCAGTACTTC. It is translated as CASRPTSGEQETQYF.

There are a few counts of this clone. The chain couples TRBV5-6 to TRBJ1-5; D uncertain. This CDR3 has 16 residues. V was cut by 4 bases and J by 2 bases, with 16 bases left in between. Germline loops: CDR1 SGHDT, CDR2 YYEEEE. The CDR3 is CASSMDGGYGNQPQHF. The CDR3 bases are TGTGCCAGCAGCATGGACGGAGGGTATGGCAATCAGCCCCAGCATTTT.

This clone was seen only once. This chain uses TRBV5-1 with TRBJ1-2, with D unclear. V lost 0 bases and J 6 bases, leaving 6 bases between the germline ends. CDR3 length: 12 residues. Germline-derived CDR1 and CDR2 are SGHRS and YFSETQ. DNA of the CDR3: TGCGCCAGCAGCTTGGCGGGGAATGGCTACACCTTC. It encodes CASSLAGNGYTF.

This clone was found a few times. This chain joins TRBV10-3 and TRBJ1-5; D gene unclear. V lost 4 bases, J lost 3 bases, and 10 bases lay in between. CDR3 size: 14 residues. Germline CDR1 reads ENHRY; CDR2 reads SYGVKD. This chain's CDR3 is CAISAGIPNQPQHF. The CDR3, as DNA: TGTGCCATCAGTGCGGGGATCCCCAATCAGCCCCAGCATTTT.

The chain uses TRBV5-1 and TRBJ1-3; D call uncertain. CDR1 and CDR2 from the germline V gene are SGHRS and YFSETQ. The CDR3 length is 14 residues. Trimming left V 0 bases short and J 2 bases short, with 6 bases between. The CDR3 reads CASSLDHAGNTIYF. The CDR3 DNA follows: TGCGCCAGCAGCTTGGATCATGCTGGAAACACCATATATTTT.

The chain couples TRBV14 to TRBJ2-7; perhaps TRBD1 as D (5 bases). Germline V gives CDR1 SGHDN, CDR2 FVKESK. V shed 2 bases and J shed 5 bases, with 10 bases lying between them. The CDR3 loop spans 13 amino acids. The CDR3: CASSQQGWDEQYF. The CDR3 nucleotides are TGTGCCAGCAGCCAACAGGGTTGGGACGAGCAGTACTTC.

The chain uses TRBV19 and TRBJ2-5; TRBD2 matches 16 bases. The V segment lost 6 bases and the J segment 0 bases; nucleotides outside the gene matches: 10. The CDR3 length is 19 residues. In germline, CDR1 is LNHDA, CDR2 SQIVND (reference sequence). CDR3 DNA: TGTGCCAGTAGCTCGGGACTAGCGGGGGGGTCTTTATACCAAGAGACCCAGTACTTC. It translates to CASSSGLAGGSLYQETQYF.

The V call is TRBV14, the J call TRBJ1-2; D is undetermined. The V and J ends lost 2 bases and 7 bases respectively, with 17 bases between them. The germline V gene has CDR1 SGHDN and CDR2 FVKESK. CDR3 size: 15 residues. CDR3 sequence reads: CASSQSLTEYAGYTF. The CDR3 DNA reads TGTGCCAGCAGCCAATCCCTAACGGAGTATGCTGGCTACACCTTC.

The rearrangement links TRBV12-1 to TRBJ1-2; the D call TRBD1 from the table was never checked on the DNA. TRBV12-1 is a pseudogene locus. The CDR3 is 18 residues long. CDR3: CASSLPGTGVEGRYGYTF. CDR3 coding DNA: TGTGCCAGCAGCTTGCCCGGGACAGGGGTCGAGGGCAGGTATGGCTACACCTTC.

This CDR3 is CASSQQGTGLNQPQHF. The CDR3 region has the DNA TGTGCCAGCAGCCAACAAGGAACAGGGCTAAATCAGCCCCAGCATTTT. J is TRBJ1-5 and V is TRBV3-1 (or the pseudogene TRBV3-2); D is possibly TRBD1 (6 bases). The germline gives CDR1 LGHDT, CDR2 YNNKEL (reference sequence). Trimming took off 2 bases at V and 4 bases at J, with 15 bases between the two ends. The CDR3 has 16 residues.

The chain uses TRBV5-4 and TRBJ1-1; D ambiguous. The CDR3 consists of 14 residues. The V end lost 1 base, the J end lost 0 bases, and 7 bases lay between the germline ends. From germline, CDR1 is SGHNT and CDR2 YYREEE (reference sequence). CDR3 DNA: TGTGCCAGCAGCTTGTCCGGGGTGAACACTGAAGCTTTCTTT. It specifies CASSLSGVNTEAFF.

This sequence joins TRBV5-1 and TRBJ1-2; a weak D match, TRBD1 (5 bases). Per the germline V gene, CDR1 is SGHRS and CDR2 is YFSETQ. V was cut by 4 bases and J by 1 base, with 11 bases left in between. The CDR3 has 14 residues. CDR3 bases: TGCGCCAGCAGCCCGGAACAGGATAACTATGGCTACACCTTC. This codes for CASSPEQDNYGYTF.